The entry below gives a single T cell receptor (beta chain) sequence along with its context. The antigen is not known. The germline V gene encodes CDR1 PRHDT and CDR2 FYEKMQ (reference sequence). The CDR3 runs to 13 residues. V shed 5 bases and J shed 10 bases, with 17 bases lying between them. All of the isolated RNA was reverse transcribed, so expressed TCRB transcripts were sequenced. Profiling relied on immunoSEQ multiplex PCR, and the TCRdb table lists in-frame clones only, not all of them. Found here are some 350,000 clones, over 9% of them singletons; the top ten hold about 0.63%. The sample comes from a study of beta chain features in type 1 diabetes. Findings and caveats of the study: TCRB CDR3 length was moderately but significantly reduced in all four CD4+ subsets of Type 1 diabetes patients. Compared to healthy donors, patients appeared to have naive, central memory and Treg TCRB repertoires that were more alike. Using cDNA template may skew counts toward highly expressing activated cells.

Material for sequencing was central memory CD4+ T cells from blood. This receptor was obtained from a man aged 30 to 45 with type 1 diabetes. This sequence joins TRBV13 and TRBJ1-1; possibly TRBD1 for D (6 bases). The CDR3 protein is CASSADRSPGAFF. CDR3 nucleotide sequence: TGTGCCAGCAGCGCTGACAGGTCTCCGGGAGCTTTCTTT.